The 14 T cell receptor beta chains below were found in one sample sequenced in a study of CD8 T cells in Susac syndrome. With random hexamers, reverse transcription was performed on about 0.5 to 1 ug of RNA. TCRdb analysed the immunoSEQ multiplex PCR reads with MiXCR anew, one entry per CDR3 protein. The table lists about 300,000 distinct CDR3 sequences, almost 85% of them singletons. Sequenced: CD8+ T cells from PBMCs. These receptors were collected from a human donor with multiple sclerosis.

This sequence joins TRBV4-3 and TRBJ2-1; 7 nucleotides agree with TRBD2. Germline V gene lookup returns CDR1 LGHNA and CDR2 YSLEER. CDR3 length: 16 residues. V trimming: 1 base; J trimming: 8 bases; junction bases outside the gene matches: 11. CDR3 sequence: CASSQASRRGGDEQFF. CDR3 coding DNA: TGCGCCAGCAGCCAAGCCAGCCGGCGGGGAGGGGATGAGCAGTTCTTC.

The CDR3, as DNA: TGTGCCAGCAGTCCTGGGACTAGCGGGAGGGCCAGGTGGGAGCAGTACTTC. It codes for CASSPGTSGRARWEQYF. The chain is built from TRBV27 and TRBJ2-7; 16 positions agree with TRBD2. V shed 5 bases, J shed 7 bases, and the junction held 11 bases outside the gene matches. The CDR3 sequence is 17 residues long. Germline CDR1 and CDR2: MNHEY and SMNVEV (reference sequence).

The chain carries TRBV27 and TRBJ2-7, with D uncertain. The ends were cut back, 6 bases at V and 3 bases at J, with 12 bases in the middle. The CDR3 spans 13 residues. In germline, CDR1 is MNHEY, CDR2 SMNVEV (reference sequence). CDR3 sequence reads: CASSIAPSYEQYF. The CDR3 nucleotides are TGTGCCAGCAGCATAGCCCCAAGCTACGAGCAGTACTTC.

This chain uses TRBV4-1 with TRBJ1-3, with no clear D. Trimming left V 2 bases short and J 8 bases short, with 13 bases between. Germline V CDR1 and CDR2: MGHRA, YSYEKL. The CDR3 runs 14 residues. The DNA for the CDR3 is TGCGCCAGCAGCCAACCTTTATCAAGGGACACCATATATTTT. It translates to CASSQPLSRDTIYF.

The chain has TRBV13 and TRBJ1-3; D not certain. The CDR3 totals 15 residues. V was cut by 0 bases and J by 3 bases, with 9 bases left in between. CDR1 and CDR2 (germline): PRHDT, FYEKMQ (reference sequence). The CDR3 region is CASSLGPQDGNTIYF. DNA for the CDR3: TGTGCCAGCAGCTTAGGCCCCCAGGATGGAAACACCATATATTTT. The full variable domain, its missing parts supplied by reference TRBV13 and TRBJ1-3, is AAGVIQSPRHLIKEKRETATLKCYPIPRHDTVYWYQQGPGQDPQFLISFYEKMQSDKGSIPDRFSAQQFSDYHSELNMSSLELGDSALYFCASSLGPQDGNTIYFGEGSWLTVV.

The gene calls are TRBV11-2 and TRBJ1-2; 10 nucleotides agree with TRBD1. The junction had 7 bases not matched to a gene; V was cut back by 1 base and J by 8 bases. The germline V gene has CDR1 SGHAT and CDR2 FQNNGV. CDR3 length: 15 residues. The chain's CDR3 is CASSLVLGTGEGYTF. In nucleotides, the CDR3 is TGTGCCAGCAGCTTAGTTCTCGGGACAGGGGAGGGCTACACCTTC.

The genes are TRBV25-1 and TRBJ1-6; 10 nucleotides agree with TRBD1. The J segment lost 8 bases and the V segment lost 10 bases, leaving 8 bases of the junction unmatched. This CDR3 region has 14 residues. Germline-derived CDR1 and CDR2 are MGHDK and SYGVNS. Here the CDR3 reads CATTRGTGDSPLHF. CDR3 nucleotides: TGTGCCACCACCCGTGGGACAGGGGATTCACCCCTCCACTTT.

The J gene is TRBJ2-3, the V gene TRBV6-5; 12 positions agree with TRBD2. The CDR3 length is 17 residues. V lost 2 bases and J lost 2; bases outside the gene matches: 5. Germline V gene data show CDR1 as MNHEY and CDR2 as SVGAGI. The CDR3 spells CASSYSGLAGTTDTQYF. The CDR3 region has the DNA TGTGCCAGCAGTTACAGTGGACTAGCGGGGACCACAGATACGCAGTATTTT.

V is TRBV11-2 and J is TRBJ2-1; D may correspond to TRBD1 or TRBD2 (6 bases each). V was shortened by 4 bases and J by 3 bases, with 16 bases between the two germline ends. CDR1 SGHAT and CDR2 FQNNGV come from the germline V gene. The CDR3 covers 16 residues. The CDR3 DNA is TGTGCCAGCAGCTGGGGGGCGGACAGATACTACAATGAGCAGTTCTTC. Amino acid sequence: CASSWGADRYYNEQFF.

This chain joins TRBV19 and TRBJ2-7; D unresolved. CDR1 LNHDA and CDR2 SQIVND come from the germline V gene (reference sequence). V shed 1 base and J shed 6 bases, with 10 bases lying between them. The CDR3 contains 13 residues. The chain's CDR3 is CASSIVLLGEQYF. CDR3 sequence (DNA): TGTGCCAGTAGTATAGTGCTCCTTGGCGAGCAGTACTTC.

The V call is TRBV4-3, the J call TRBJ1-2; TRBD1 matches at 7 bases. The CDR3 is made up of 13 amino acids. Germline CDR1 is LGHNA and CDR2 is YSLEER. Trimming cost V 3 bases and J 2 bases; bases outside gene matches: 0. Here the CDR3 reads CASSQTGNYGYTF. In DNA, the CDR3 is TGCGCCAGCAGCCAGACAGGGAACTATGGCTACACCTTC.

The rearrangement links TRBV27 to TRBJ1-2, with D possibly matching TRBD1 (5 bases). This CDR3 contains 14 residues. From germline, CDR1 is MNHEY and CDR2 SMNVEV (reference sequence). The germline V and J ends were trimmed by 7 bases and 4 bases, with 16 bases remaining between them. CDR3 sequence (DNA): TGTGCCAGCACCCATCCGGGACTCGGCTATGGCTACACCTTC. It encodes CASTHPGLGYGYTF.

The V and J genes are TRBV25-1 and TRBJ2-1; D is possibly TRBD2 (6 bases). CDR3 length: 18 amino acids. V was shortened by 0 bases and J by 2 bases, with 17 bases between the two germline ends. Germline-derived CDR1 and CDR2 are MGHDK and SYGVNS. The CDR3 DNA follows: TGTGCCAGCAGTGAATATATTGCTCTCGGGGGAACCTACAATGAGCAGTTCTTC. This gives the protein CASSEYIALGGTYNEQFF.

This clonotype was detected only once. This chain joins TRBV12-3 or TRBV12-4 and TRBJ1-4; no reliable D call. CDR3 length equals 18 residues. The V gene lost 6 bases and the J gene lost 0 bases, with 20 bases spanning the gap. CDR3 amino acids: CASRPRGGGLATNEKLFF. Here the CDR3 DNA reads TGTGCCAGCAGACCCCGAGGTGGAGGCCTTGCAACTAATGAAAAACTGTTTTTT.